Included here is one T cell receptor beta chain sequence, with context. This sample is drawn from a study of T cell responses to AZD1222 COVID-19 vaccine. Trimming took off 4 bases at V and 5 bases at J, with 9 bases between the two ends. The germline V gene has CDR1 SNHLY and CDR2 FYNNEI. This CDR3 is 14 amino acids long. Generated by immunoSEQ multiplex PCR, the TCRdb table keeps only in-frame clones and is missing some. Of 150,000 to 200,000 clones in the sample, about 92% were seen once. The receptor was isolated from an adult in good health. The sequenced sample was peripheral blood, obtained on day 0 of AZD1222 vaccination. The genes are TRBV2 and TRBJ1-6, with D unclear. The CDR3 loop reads CASSARTNNSPLHF. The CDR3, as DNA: TGTGCCAGCAGTGCCAGGACTAATAATTCACCCCTCCACTTT.